This is a list of T cell receptor beta chains from one sample in a study of yellow fever vaccine responses in identical twins. MiXCR, applied by TCRdb to the RT-PCR reads, yields one record per CDR3 protein. This sample yields about 18,000 distinct CDR3 sequences, of which less than 75% are seen a single time; roughly 7.7% belongs to the top ten. This material consisted of T cells from blood (PBMCs), unsorted or a sorted subset (not recorded which), taken before or after yellow fever vaccination (not recorded which). Receptor source: a woman under 30 who received the yellow fever vaccine. CDR3s include the opening cysteine and the closing phenylalanine or tryptophan. A D gene is named only where the DNA matches it firmly. Clone size, where shown, is once, few, many, or a class for clones that have expanded.

d_gene: NA
abundance: once
v_gene: TRBV18
j_gene: TRBJ1-2
CDR3aa: CASSPAGTQYGYTF
CDR3nt: TGTGCCAGCTCACCGGCCGGGACTCAGTATGGCTACACCTTC

d_gene: TRBD1
abundance: NA
v_gene: TRBV5-6
j_gene: TRBJ1-1
CDR3aa: CASSDRGGAFF
CDR3nt: TGTGCCAGCAGCGACAGGGGTGGAGCTTTCTTT

d_gene: NA
abundance: NA
v_gene: TRBV2
j_gene: TRBJ2-5
CDR3aa: CASSVQLTLETQYF
CDR3nt: TGTGCCAGCAGTGTACAGCTTACTTTGGAGACCCAGTACTTC

d_gene: NA
abundance: NA
v_gene: TRBV9
j_gene: TRBJ2-5
CDR3aa: CASSVRWGNQETQYF
CDR3nt: TGTGCCAGCAGCGTACGGTGGGGGAACCAAGAGACCCAGTACTTC

d_gene: NA
abundance: NA
v_gene: TRBV6-1
j_gene: TRBJ2-1
CDR3aa: CASSPLLGRKTYNEQFF
CDR3nt: TGTGCCAGCAGTCCACTACTCGGACGGAAGACATACAATGAGCAGTTCTTC

d_gene: TRBD1
abundance: NA
v_gene: TRBV12-3/TRBV12-4
j_gene: TRBJ1-1
CDR3aa: CASRGQGGLTEAFF
CDR3nt: TGTGCCAGCAGGGGACAGGGAGGCTTGACTGAAGCTTTCTTT

d_gene: NA
abundance: NA
v_gene: TRBV28
j_gene: TRBJ2-1
CDR3aa: CASISVNEQFF
CDR3nt: TGTGCCAGCATTTCGGTAAATGAGCAGTTCTTC

d_gene: TRBD2
abundance: few
v_gene: TRBV12-3/TRBV12-4
j_gene: TRBJ2-2
CDR3aa: CASTTTGGLFF
CDR3nt: TGTGCCAGCACAACAACGGGGGGGCTGTTTTTT

d_gene: NA
abundance: NA
v_gene: TRBV2
j_gene: TRBJ1-4
CDR3aa: CASSEDDGKLFF
CDR3nt: TGTGCCAGCAGTGAGGATGATGGGAAACTGTTTTTT

d_gene: NA
abundance: NA
v_gene: TRBV29-1
j_gene: TRBJ2-7
CDR3aa: CSVESRGSSYEQYF
CDR3nt: TGCAGCGTTGAATCTCGGGGGAGCTCCTACGAGCAGTACTTC

d_gene: NA
abundance: NA
v_gene: TRBV4-1
j_gene: TRBJ2-1
CDR3aa: CASSRIGDEQFF
CDR3nt: TGCGCCAGCAGCCGGATAGGCGATGAGCAGTTCTTC

d_gene: TRBD2
abundance: few
v_gene: TRBV25-1
j_gene: TRBJ2-1
CDR3aa: CASSALAGGHYEQFF
CDR3nt: TGTGCCAGCAGTGCCCTAGCGGGAGGCCATTATGAGCAGTTCTTC

d_gene: NA
abundance: NA
v_gene: TRBV3-1
j_gene: TRBJ1-4
CDR3aa: CASSQEQGLSDEKLFF
CDR3nt: TGTGCCAGCAGCCAGGAACAGGGTTTATCGGATGAAAAACTGTTTTTT

d_gene: TRBD2
abundance: NA
v_gene: TRBV24-1
j_gene: TRBJ2-1
CDR3aa: CATSDLMGGNNEQFF
CDR3nt: TGTGCCACCAGTGACCTTATGGGAGGGAACAATGAGCAGTTCTTC

d_gene: NA
abundance: NA
v_gene: TRBV6-1
j_gene: TRBJ2-2
CDR3aa: CASISTSYTGELFF
CDR3nt: TGTGCCAGCATATCGACTAGTTACACCGGGGAGCTGTTTTTT

d_gene: TRBD1
abundance: once
v_gene: TRBV5-6
j_gene: TRBJ1-5
CDR3aa: CASSAGQINQPQHF
CDR3nt: TGTGCCAGCAGCGCGGGACAGATAAATCAGCCCCAGCATTTT

d_gene: NA
abundance: NA
v_gene: TRBV29-1
j_gene: TRBJ2-7
CDR3aa: CSVGDLSYEQYF
CDR3nt: TGCAGCGTGGGGGACTTAAGCTACGAGCAGTACTTC

d_gene: TRBD2
abundance: few
v_gene: TRBV9
j_gene: TRBJ2-3
CDR3aa: CASSVSLAGGTDTQYF
CDR3nt: TGTGCCAGCAGCGTATCCCTAGCGGGAGGCACAGATACGCAGTATTTT